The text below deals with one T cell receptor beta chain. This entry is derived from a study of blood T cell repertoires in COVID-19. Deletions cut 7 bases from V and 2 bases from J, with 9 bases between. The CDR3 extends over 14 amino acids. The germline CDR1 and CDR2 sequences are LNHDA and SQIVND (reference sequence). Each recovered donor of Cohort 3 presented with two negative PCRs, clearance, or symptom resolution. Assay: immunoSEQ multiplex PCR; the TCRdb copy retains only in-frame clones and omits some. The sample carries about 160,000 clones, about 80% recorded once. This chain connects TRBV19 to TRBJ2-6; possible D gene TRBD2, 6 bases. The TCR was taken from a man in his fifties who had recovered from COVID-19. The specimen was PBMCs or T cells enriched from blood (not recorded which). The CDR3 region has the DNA TGTGCCAGTAATCGGGGGACTGGGGCCAACGTCCTGACTTTC. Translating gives CASNRGTGANVLTF.